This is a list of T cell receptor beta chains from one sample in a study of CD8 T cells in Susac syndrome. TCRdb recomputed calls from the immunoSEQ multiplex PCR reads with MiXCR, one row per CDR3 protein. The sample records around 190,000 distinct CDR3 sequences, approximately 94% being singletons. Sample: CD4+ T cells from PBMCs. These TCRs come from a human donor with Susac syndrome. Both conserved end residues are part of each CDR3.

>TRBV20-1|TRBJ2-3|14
CSARVRGRTDTQYF
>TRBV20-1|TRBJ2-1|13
CSASGSPYNEQFF
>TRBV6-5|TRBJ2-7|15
CASSFSGTPIYEQYF
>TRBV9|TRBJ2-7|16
CASSPSSAPRSPEQYF
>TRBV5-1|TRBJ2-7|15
CASSFSGGQPGEQYF
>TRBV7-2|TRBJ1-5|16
CASSLGRGTAGQPQHF
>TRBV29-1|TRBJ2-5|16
CSVGGPRGGSRETQYF
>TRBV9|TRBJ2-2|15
CASSPLAGATGELFF
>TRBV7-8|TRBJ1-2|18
CASSLAADRGRANYGYTF
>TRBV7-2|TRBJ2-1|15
CASSLGTGKSNEQFF
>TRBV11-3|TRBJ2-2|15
CASSPGLAVSGELFF
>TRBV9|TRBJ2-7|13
CASSRDGTYEQYF
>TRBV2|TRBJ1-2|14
CASSEARDGLGYTF
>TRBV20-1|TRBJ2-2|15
CSARVPGESTGELFF
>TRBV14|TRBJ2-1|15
CASSQGAGAYNEQFF
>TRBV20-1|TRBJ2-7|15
CSARGSGGNSREQYF
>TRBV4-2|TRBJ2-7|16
CASSQDYQRGSYEQYF
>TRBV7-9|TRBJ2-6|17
CASSLGAGTSGANVLTF
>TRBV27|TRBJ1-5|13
CASQDRNNQPQHF
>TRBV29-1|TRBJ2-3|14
CSVGAGGHTDTQYF
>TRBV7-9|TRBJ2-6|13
CASSSRGANVLTF
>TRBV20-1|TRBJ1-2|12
CSAREEFYGYTF
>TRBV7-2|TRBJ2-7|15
CASSLDQQVFYEQYF
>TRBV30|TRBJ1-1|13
CAWSERVRAEAFF
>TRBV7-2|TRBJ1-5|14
CASSPDTSGQPQHF
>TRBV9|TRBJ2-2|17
CASSVGVVSHSTGELFF
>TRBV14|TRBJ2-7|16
CASSSLSGGDSYEQYF
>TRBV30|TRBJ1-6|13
CAWSDRGSSPLHF
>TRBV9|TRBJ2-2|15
CASSVGTSNTGELFF
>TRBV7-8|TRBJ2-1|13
CASSFPASGEQFF
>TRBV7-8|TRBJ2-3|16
CASSSGLAGGTDTQYF
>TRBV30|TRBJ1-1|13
CAWSGLTNTEAFF
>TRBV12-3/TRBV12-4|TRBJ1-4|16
CASSPGTGVKNEKLFF
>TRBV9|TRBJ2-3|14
CASSVHLNTDTQYF
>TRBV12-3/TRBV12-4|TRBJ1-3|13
CASQGYSGNTIYF
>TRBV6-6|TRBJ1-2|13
CASSYSGGTGYTF
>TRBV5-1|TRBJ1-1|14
CASSLEDRSPEAFF
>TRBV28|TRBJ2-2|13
CAAGTQNTGELFF
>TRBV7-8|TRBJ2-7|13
CASSPGRHYEQYF
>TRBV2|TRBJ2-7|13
CASSVGQGGEQYF
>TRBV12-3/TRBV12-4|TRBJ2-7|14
CASRAQGLAYEQYF
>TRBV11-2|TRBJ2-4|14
CASSPQKKRSIQYF
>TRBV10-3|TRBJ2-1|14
CAISERGGMSEQFF
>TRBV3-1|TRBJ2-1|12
CASSSRGGEQFF
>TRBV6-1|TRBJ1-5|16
CASSARRTDGNQPQHF
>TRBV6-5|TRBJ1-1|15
CASRLHNTGNTEAFF